The 24 T cell receptor beta chains presented below share a single source sample, sequenced in a study of blood T cell repertoires in COVID-19. The protocol was immunoSEQ multiplex PCR, while the TCRdb copy is restricted to in-frame clones and leaves out a portion. The sample shows over 250,000 clones, 89% of them seen only once. The sequenced sample was peripheral blood. These receptors were obtained from a woman aged 60-75 years with acute or convalescent COVID-19.

The chain employs TRBV6-6 and TRBJ2-1; no reliable D call. Per the germline V gene, CDR1 is MNHNY and CDR2 is SVGAGI (reference sequence). CDR3 size: 11 residues. Between the trimmed V and J ends, which lost 11 bases and 6 bases, there was a span of 11 bases. The CDR3 bases are TGTGCCGCGGTGGCCGGCAATGAGCAGTTCTTC. This codes for CAAVAGNEQFF.

The chain couples TRBV9 to TRBJ1-5, with TRBD1 as a possible D gene (6 bases). Trimming took 4 bases from V and 0 from J, leaving 11 bases between them. Germline V CDR1 and CDR2: SGDLS, YYNGEE. The CDR3 runs to 15 residues. CDR3 residues: CASSLGQYSNQPQHF. DNA of the CDR3: TGTGCCAGCAGCCTCGGACAGTATAGCAATCAGCCCCAGCATTTT.

The chain uses TRBV27 and TRBJ1-2; D gene uncertain. V was shortened by 4 bases and J by 8 bases, with 11 bases between the two germline ends. The CDR3 length is 12 residues. Germline V lookup: CDR1 MNHEY, CDR2 SMNVEV (reference sequence). CDR3 loop: CASSSGPGGYTF. The CDR3 DNA is TGTGCCAGCAGTTCCGGCCCAGGCGGCTACACCTTC.

The table lists this clone with a count of one. The rearrangement joins TRBV6-2 or TRBV6-3 to TRBJ1-2, with TRBD1 matching 7 bases. The CDR3 is made up of 15 amino acids. The ends lost 6 bases at V and 3 bases at J; junction bases unmatched: 10. Germline CDR1 is MNHEY and CDR2 is SVGEGT. Here the CDR3 reads CASSPQDRVDYGYTF. The CDR3 DNA reads TGTGCCAGCAGCCCCCAAGACAGGGTGGACTATGGCTACACCTTC.

The rearrangement links TRBV24-1 to TRBJ2-1; 9 positions match TRBD1. Germline CDR1 and CDR2: KGHDR and SFDVKD. CDR3 length: 16 amino acids. The trim removed 1 base at V and 4 bases at J, leaving 4 bases unmatched. The CDR3 reads CATSDLRTGEYNEQFF. DNA of the CDR3: TGTGCCACCAGTGATTTACGGACAGGGGAGTACAATGAGCAGTTCTTC.

The chain links TRBV7-9 to TRBJ1-6; no clear D gene. The germline V and J ends were trimmed by 1 base and 4 bases, with 14 bases remaining between them. The CDR3 is 17 residues long. Germline CDR1 is SEHNR and CDR2 is FQNEAQ (reference sequence). The CDR3 DNA reads TGTGCCAGCAGCTTAGGGCGAGGGTCGGGTTATAATTCACCCCTCCACTTT. Translated, it gives CASSLGRGSGYNSPLHF.

V usage is TRBV7-2 and J usage is TRBJ2-1, with TRBD2 matching over 13 bases. The germline CDR1 and CDR2 sequences are SGHTA and FQGNSA. Trimming took 4 bases from V and 5 from J; bases not matched to a gene: 5. There are 16 residues in the CDR3. CDR3 bases: TGTGCCAGCAGCTCCCAAGGACTAGCGGGAGACAATGAGCAGTTCTTC. Translating gives CASSSQGLAGDNEQFF.

The chain employs TRBV12-3 or TRBV12-4 and TRBJ2-1; D possibly corresponds to TRBD2 (5 bases). Trimming cost V 7 bases and J 9 bases, with 10 bases left between them. The CDR3 sequence is 11 residues long. CDR3 protein: CASTPRGEQFF. The CDR3 DNA sequence: TGTGCCAGCACCCCCCGGGGTGAGCAGTTCTTC.

The gene calls are TRBV27 and TRBJ2-3; no firm D call. The CDR3 sequence is 11 residues long. Germline V gene data show CDR1 as MNHEY and CDR2 as SMNVEV (reference sequence). V was clipped by 5 bases and J by 3 bases, with 3 bases between them. The DNA of the CDR3 is TGTGCCAGCAGTCATACAGATACGCAGTATTTT. Its protein product is CASSHTDTQYF.

The CDR3 is CASRLVAGAKNIQYF. DNA for the CDR3: TGTGCCAGCAGATTAGTAGCGGGAGCCAAAAACATTCAGTACTTC. The rearrangement joins TRBV2 to TRBJ2-4; 7 nucleotides agree with TRBD2. The ends lost 6 bases at V and 0 bases at J; junction bases unmatched: 5. The CDR3 runs to 15 residues. CDR1 is SNHLY, CDR2 FYNNEI, per germline.

This chain connects TRBV18 to TRBJ2-1; possibly TRBD2 for D (6 bases). The germline gives CDR1 KGHSH, CDR2 LQKENI. V lost 4 bases and J 4 bases, leaving 20 bases between the germline ends. This CDR3 is built from 17 residues. CDR3 DNA: TGTGCCAGCTCACATAGCGGCAAAATAGGGGCTTACAATGAGCAGTTCTTC. This sequence encodes CASSHSGKIGAYNEQFF. The whole variable domain, filled in from reference TRBV18 and TRBJ2-1, reads NAGVMQNPRHLVRRRGQEARLRCSPMKGHSHVYWYRQLPEEGLKFMVYLQKENIIDESGMPKERFSAEFPKEGPSILRIQQVVRGDSAAYFCASSHSGKIGAYNEQFFGPGTRLTVL.

The J gene is TRBJ2-1, the V gene TRBV4-1; the D is unclear. CDR1 and CDR2 from the germline V gene are MGHRA and YSYEKL. The CDR3 contains 15 residues. V was shortened by 0 bases and J by 6 bases, with 12 bases between the two germline ends. CDR3 sequence reads: CASSQDDTVSNEQFF. The CDR3 bases are TGCGCCAGCAGCCAAGATGATACAGTATCCAATGAGCAGTTCTTC.

The V gene is TRBV7-9, the J gene TRBJ1-4, with 11 bases that match TRBD1. J gave up 7 bases and V 4 bases, and 5 bases lay outside the gene matches. The CDR3 contains 15 residues. The germline V gene has CDR1 SEHNR and CDR2 FQNEAQ (reference sequence). DNA of the CDR3: TGTGCCAGCAGCTCCTGGACAGGGGGCGGTGAAAAACTGTTTTTT. Its protein product is CASSSWTGGGEKLFF.

The J gene is TRBJ2-1, the V gene TRBV30, with 11 bases lining up with TRBD2. CDR1 and CDR2 from the germline V gene are GTSNPN and SVGIG (reference sequence). The V gene end was trimmed by 0 bases and the J gene end by 9 bases; junction bases not matched to a gene: 4. The CDR3 length is 14 residues. CDR3 in DNA: TGTGCCTGGAGTGTAGCTCTAGCGGGAGGTGAGCAGTTCTTC. It specifies CAWSVALAGGEQFF.

The rearrangement uses TRBV3-1 (or the pseudogene TRBV3-2) and TRBJ2-1; a weak D match, TRBD1 (5 bases). From germline, CDR1 is LGHDT and CDR2 YNNKEL (reference sequence). The germline V and J ends were trimmed by 1 base and 3 bases, with 13 bases remaining between them. The CDR3 spans 16 residues. CDR3 coding DNA: TGTGCCAGCAGCCAAGTAAGCTGGGGCGGCTACAATGAGCAGTTCTTC. Translation: CASSQVSWGGYNEQFF.

This clone was counted a few times. V and J are TRBV7-2 and TRBJ2-7; D gene ambiguous. Germline values: CDR1 SGHTA, CDR2 FQGNSA. V was shortened by 1 base and J by 7 bases, with 8 bases between the two germline ends. This CDR3 is 12 amino acids long. The chain's CDR3 is CASSLVVSEQYF. CDR3 bases: TGTGCCAGCAGCTTAGTCGTCTCTGAGCAGTACTTC.

This chain uses TRBV27 with TRBJ1-1; 10 nucleotides agree with TRBD1. Trimming took 2 bases from V and 6 from J; bases not matched to a gene: 6. Germline CDR1 and CDR2: MNHEY and SMNVEV (reference sequence). This CDR3 region has 15 residues. The CDR3 DNA reads TGTGCCAGCAGTTTACCGGGACAGGGGAGGCCTGAAGCTTTCTTT. Residues: CASSLPGQGRPEAFF.

This chain joins TRBV6-2 or TRBV6-3 and TRBJ1-5; maybe TRBD1 (6 bases). V shed 4 bases and J shed 4 bases, with 11 bases lying between them. The CDR3 covers 14 residues. Germline assignment: CDR1 MNHEY and CDR2 SVGEGT. CDR3 DNA: TGTGCCAGCAGTTGGAGGCAGGGGAATCAGCCCCAGCATTTT. Its translation: CASSWRQGNQPQHF.

V usage is TRBV4-2 and J usage is TRBJ2-5; TRBD2 aligns across 10 bases. The CDR3 runs to 15 residues. V gave up 3 bases and J gave up 6 bases; unmatched junction bases: 7. Germline CDR1 LGHNA, CDR2 YNFKEQ. Written as DNA, the CDR3 is TGTGCCAGCAGCCAGGACAGCGGGGGGGCCAAGACCCAGTACTTC. Translation: CASSQDSGGAKTQYF.

The chain is built from TRBV7-3 and TRBJ1-6; no clear D gene. Germline V CDR1 and CDR2: SGHTA, FQGTGA. Deletions cut 1 base from V and 8 bases from J, with 9 bases between. This CDR3 has 14 residues. The CDR3 loop reads CASSLNSMDSPLHF. The CDR3 coding sequence is TGTGCCAGCAGCTTAAACAGTATGGATTCACCCCTCCACTTT.

The chain carries TRBV5-6 and TRBJ2-5; 10 bases are shared with TRBD2. The CDR3 is 16 amino acids. Germline V gene sequence: CDR1 SGHDT, CDR2 YYEEEE. The V and J ends lost 7 bases and 1 base, in that order; junction bases with no gene match: 10. CDR3 DNA sequence: TGTGCCAGCTCTAGGAGCGGGGGGGCATCCCAAGAGACCCAGTACTTC. This codes for CASSRSGGASQETQYF.

CDR3 bases: TGTGCCAGCAGCCTAAGACTAGCTAACACCGGGGAGCTGTTTTTT. This encodes CASSLRLANTGELFF. The chain employs TRBV7-3 and TRBJ2-2, with 7 bases aligning to TRBD2. V was pared by 5 bases and J by 2 bases, with 5 bases of the junction left unmatched. CDR3 length: 15 amino acids. Germline CDR1 and CDR2: SGHTA and FQGTGA. Full variable domain (rest looked up from reference TRBV7-3 and TRBJ2-2): GAGVSQTPSNKVTEKGKYVELRCDPISGHTALYWYRQSLGQGPEFLIYFQGTGAADDSGLPNDRFFAVRPEGSVSTLKIQRTERGDSAVYLCASSLRLANTGELFFGEGSRLTVL.

The CDR3 here is CATSRGLLPPIEQFF. CDR3 bases: TGTGCCACCAGCAGGGGACTCCTCCCTCCCATTGAGCAGTTCTTC. The J gene is TRBJ2-1, the V gene TRBV15; D may be TRBD2 (6 bases). CDR1 is LNHNV and CDR2 is YYDKDF in the germline V gene (reference sequence). Trimming took 3 bases from V and 9 from J, leaving 18 bases between them. This CDR3 region has 15 residues.

The chain carries TRBV5-1 and TRBJ2-3; weak D call: TRBD2 (6 bases). Trimming pared 8 bases from V and 0 bases from J, leaving 16 bases between. This CDR3 is built from 15 residues. Germline V gene lookup returns CDR1 SGHRS and CDR2 YFSETQ. CDR3 bases: TGCGCCAGTACCTTTGGCGGGGCGAGCACAGATACGCAGTATTTT. Translated: CASTFGGASTDTQYF.